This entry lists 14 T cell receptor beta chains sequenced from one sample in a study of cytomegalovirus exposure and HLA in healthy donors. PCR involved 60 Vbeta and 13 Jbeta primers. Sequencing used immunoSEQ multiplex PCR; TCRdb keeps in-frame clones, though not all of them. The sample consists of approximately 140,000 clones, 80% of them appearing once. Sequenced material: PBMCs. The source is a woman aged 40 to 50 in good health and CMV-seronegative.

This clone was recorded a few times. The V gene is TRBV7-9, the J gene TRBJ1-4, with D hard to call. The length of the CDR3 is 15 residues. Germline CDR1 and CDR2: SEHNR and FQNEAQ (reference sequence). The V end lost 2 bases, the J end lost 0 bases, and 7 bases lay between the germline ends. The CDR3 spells CASSLLSPTNEKLFF. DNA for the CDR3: TGTGCCAGCAGCTTACTCAGTCCAACTAATGAAAAACTGTTTTTT.

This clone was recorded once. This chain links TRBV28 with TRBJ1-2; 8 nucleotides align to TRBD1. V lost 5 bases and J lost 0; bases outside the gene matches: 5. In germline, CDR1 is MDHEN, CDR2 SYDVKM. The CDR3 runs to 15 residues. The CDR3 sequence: CASSATGGPNYGYTF. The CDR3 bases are TGTGCCAGCAGTGCCACAGGGGGTCCTAACTATGGCTACACCTTC.

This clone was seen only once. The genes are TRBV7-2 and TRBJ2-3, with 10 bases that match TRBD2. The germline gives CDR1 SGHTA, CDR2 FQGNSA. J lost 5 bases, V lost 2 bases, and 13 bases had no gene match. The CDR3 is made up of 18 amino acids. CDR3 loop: CASSLRISLAGDGDTQYF. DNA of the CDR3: TGTGCCAGCAGCTTACGAATCTCCCTAGCGGGAGATGGAGATACGCAGTATTTT.

The CDR3 spells CASSSQGGRAYNEQFF. DNA of the CDR3: TGTGCCAGCAGCTCCCAAGGCGGGAGGGCCTACAATGAGCAGTTCTTC. The chain joins TRBV7-6 to TRBJ2-1; TRBD2 matches 9 bases. This CDR3 has 16 residues. V shed 4 bases, J shed 2 bases, and the junction held 6 bases outside the gene matches. CDR1 is SGHVS, CDR2 FNYEAQ, per germline. Filled out from reference TRBV7-6 and TRBJ2-1, the complete variable domain reads GAGVSQSPRYKVTKRGQDVALRCDPISGHVSLYWYRQALGQGPEFLTYFNYEAQQDKSGLPNDRFSAERPEGSISTLTIQRTEQRDSAMYRCASSSQGGRAYNEQFFGPGTRLTVL.

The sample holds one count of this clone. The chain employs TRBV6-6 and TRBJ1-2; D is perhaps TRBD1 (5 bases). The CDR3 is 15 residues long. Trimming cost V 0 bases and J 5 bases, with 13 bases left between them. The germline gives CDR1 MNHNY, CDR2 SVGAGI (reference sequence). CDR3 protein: CASSYSLSGNYGYTF. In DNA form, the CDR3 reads TGTGCCAGCAGTTACTCATTATCAGGGAATTATGGCTACACCTTC.

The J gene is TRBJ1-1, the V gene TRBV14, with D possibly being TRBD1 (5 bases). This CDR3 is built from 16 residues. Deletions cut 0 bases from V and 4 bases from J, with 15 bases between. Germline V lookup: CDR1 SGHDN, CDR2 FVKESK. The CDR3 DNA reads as TGTGCCAGCAGCCAAGACTTCGGGGGATGGGGCACTGAAGCTTTCTTT. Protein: CASSQDFGGWGTEAFF.

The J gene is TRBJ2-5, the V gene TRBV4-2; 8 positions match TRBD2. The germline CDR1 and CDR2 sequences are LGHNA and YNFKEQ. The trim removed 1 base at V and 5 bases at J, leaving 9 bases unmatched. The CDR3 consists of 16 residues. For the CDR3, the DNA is TGTGCCAGCAGCCAAGTCCGCGGGAGCGGGGGTGAGACCCAGTACTTC. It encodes CASSQVRGSGGETQYF.

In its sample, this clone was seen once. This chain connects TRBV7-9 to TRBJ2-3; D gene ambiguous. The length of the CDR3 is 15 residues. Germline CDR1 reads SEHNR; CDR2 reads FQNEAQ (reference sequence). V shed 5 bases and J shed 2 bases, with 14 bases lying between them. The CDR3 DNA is TGTGCCAGCAGCGAGTTGACGGGTTACACAGATACGCAGTATTTT. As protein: CASSELTGYTDTQYF.

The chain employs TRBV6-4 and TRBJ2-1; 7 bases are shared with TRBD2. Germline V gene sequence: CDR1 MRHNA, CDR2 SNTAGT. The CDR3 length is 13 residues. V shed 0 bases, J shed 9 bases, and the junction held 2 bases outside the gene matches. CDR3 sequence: CASSDSGEGEQFF. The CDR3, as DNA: TGTGCCAGCAGTGACTCCGGGGAGGGTGAGCAGTTCTTC.

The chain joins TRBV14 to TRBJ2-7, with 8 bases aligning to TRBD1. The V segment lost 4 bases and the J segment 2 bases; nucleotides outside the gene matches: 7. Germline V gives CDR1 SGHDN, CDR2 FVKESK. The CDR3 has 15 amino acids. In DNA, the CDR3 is TGTGCCAGCAGCCTGGGGACAGGTGGGGCCTACGAGCAGTACTTC. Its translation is CASSLGTGGAYEQYF.

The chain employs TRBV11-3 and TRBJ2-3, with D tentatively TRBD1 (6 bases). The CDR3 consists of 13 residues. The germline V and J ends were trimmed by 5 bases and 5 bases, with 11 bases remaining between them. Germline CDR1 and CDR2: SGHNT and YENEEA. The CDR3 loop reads CASSLVGGDTQYF. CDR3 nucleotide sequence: TGTGCCAGCAGCCTAGTAGGGGGAGATACGCAGTATTTT.

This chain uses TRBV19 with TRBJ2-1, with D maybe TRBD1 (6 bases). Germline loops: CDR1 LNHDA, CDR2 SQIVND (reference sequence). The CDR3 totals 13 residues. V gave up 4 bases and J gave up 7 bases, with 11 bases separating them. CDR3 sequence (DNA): TGTGCCAGTAGTACCGGGACATCTAATGAGCAGTTCTTC. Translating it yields CASSTGTSNEQFF.

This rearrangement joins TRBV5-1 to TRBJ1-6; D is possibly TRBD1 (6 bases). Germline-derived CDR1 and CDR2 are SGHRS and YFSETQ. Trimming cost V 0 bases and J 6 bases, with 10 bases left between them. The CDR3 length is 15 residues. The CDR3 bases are TGCGCCAGCAGCTTGGCGACAGGACCTAATTCACCCCTCCACTTT. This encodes CASSLATGPNSPLHF.

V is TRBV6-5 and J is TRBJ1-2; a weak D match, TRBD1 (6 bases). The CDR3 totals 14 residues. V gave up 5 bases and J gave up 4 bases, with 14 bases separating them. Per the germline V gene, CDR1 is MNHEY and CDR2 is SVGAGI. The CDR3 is CASSKGQGIYGYTF. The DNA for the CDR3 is TGTGCCAGCAGTAAGGGGCAGGGGATCTATGGCTACACCTTC.